This T cell receptor beta chain is drawn from a study of T-cell reconstitution after alpha-beta-depleted transplantation in children. This clonotype turned up a few times. Unique molecular identifiers tagged the TCRbeta library. One entry per CDR3 protein results from TCRdb running MiXCR on the PCR reads. The table records more than 250,000 distinct CDR3 sequences, 9.9% of them present only once. This CDR3 has 15 residues. V was clipped by 1 base and J by 3 bases; unmatched bases: 2. Germline V CDR1 and CDR2: LGHNA, YNFKEQ. The chain is built from TRBV4-2 and TRBJ2-3; 9 bases line up with TRBD2. The origin of this receptor is a human donor who donated a stem cell graft to a child with SCID. The source was PBMCs from the stem cell graft donor, collected from the stem cell graft. Here the CDR3 reads CASSQGTSVTDTQYF. The DNA for the CDR3 is TGTGCCAGCAGCCAAGGGACTAGCGTTACAGATACGCAGTATTTT.